This T cell receptor (beta chain) came from a study of cytomegalovirus exposure and HLA in healthy donors. Study-wide results and caveats: Analysis performed later found 16,951 TCR beta sequences associated with HLA alleles at 0.05 false discovery rate.

A word on this clone: Its antigen remains unidentified.

PCR involved 60 Vbeta and 13 Jbeta primers. Data came from immunoSEQ multiplex PCR; TCRdb stores just in-frame clones and leaves some out. This sample's clone table lists approximately 52,000 clones. The specimen was PBMCs. The clonotype was recovered from a woman aged 60-70 years in good health and CMV-seropositive.

CDR3 protein: CASSRGEGVGEQYF. The CDR3 bases are TGCGCCAGCAGCCGAGGGGAGGGTGTAGGCGAGCAGTACTTC. The rearrangement links TRBV5-1 to TRBJ2-7; TRBD2 aligns across 7 bases. V lost 4 bases to trimming and J lost 6 bases; unmatched junction nucleotides: 10. This CDR3 spans 14 amino acids. In germline, CDR1 is SGHRS, CDR2 YFSETQ.